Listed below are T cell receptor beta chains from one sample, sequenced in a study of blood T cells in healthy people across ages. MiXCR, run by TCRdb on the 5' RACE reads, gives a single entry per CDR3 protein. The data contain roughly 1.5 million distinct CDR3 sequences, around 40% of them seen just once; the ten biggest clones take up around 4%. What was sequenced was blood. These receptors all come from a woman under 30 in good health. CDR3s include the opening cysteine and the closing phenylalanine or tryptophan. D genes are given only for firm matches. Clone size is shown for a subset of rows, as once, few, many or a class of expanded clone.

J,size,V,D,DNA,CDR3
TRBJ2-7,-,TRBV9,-,TGTGCCAGCAGCGTAGAGGCCAGCTACGAGCAGTACTTC,CASSVEASYEQYF
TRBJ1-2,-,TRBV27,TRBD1,TGTGCCAGCAGTGCGACAGGGGATCTGAACTATGGCTACACCTTC,CASSATGDLNYGYTF
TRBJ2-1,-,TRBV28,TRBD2,TGTGCCAGCAGTTTTCCCCGACTAGCGACTGAGCAGTTCTTC,CASSFPRLATEQFF
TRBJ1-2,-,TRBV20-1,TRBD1,TGCAGTACACAGGGGAGCTATGGCTACACCTTC,CSTQGSYGYTF
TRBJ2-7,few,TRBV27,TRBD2,TGTGCCAGCAGTTGGGGGGGAGGACTAGCGGCCTACGAGCAGTACTTC,CASSWGGGLAAYEQYF
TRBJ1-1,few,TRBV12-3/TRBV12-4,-,TGTGCCAGCAGTTTAAGTGGGCCTGGGTATACTGAAGCTTTCTTT,CASSLSGPGYTEAFF
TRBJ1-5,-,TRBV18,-,TGTGCCAGCTCACCCACGGGGACCGGTAGCAATCAGCCCCAGCATTTT,CASSPTGTGSNQPQHF
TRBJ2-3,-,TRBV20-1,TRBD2,TGCAGTGCTAGCGACCCTGCGGGAGTTACAGATACGCAGTATTTT,CSASDPAGVTDTQYF
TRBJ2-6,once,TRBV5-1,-,TGCGCCAGCAGCTTGGTTTTCGGGAGCCCCTCTGGGGCCAACGTCCTGACTTTC,CASSLVFGSPSGANVLTF
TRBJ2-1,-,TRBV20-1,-,TGCAGTGCTAGAGTGTTTCTCTACAATGAGCAGTTCTTC,CSARVFLYNEQFF
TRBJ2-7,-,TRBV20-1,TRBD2,TGCAGTGCTAGAAGCCTAGCGGGAAGCTCCTACAATGAGCAGTACTTC,CSARSLAGSSYNEQYF
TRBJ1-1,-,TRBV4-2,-,TGTGCCAGCAGCCAGCTTACGCAGGGGCGCACTGAAGCTTTCTTT,CASSQLTQGRTEAFF
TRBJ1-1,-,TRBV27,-,TGTGCCAGCAGTCCCCAAACGAGCGGGAGCACTGAAGCTTTCTTT,CASSPQTSGSTEAFF
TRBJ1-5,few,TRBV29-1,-,TGCAGCGTTCAAAAGGAAGGGAATCAGCCCCAGCATTTT,CSVQKEGNQPQHF
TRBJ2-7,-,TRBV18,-,TGTGCCAGCTCACCTAACGGACTCTCCTACGAGCAGTACTTC,CASSPNGLSYEQYF
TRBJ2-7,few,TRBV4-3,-,TGCGCCAGCAGCCAAGATTTGGGGCAGGACGAGCAGTACTTC,CASSQDLGQDEQYF
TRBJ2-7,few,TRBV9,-,TGTGCCAGCAGCGTAGGGTTGGATATCTCCTACGAGCAGTACTTC,CASSVGLDISYEQYF
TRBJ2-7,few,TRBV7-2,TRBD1,TGTGCCAGCAGCCCACAGGGGGGAGGACCCTACGAGCAGTACTTC,CASSPQGGGPYEQYF
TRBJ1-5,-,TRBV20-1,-,TGCAGTGCTCCCCTCGGCCCTAATCAGCCCCAGCATTTT,CSAPLGPNQPQHF
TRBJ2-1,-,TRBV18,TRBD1,TGTGCCAGCGAATCTCCGACAGGGGGTTTGGATGAGCAGTTCTTC,CASESPTGGLDEQFF
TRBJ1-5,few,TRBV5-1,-,TGCGCCAGCAGCGTGTCCTATGGTAACCAGCCCCAGCATTTT,CASSVSYGNQPQHF
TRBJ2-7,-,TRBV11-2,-,TGTGCCAGCAGCTCATACGGGCTCTGGGAGCAGTACTTC,CASSSYGLWEQYF
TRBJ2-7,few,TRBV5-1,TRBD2,TGCGCCAGCAGCTTACAAGCGGGAGGAAGCTACGAGCAGTACTTC,CASSLQAGGSYEQYF
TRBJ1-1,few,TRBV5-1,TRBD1,TGCGCCAGCAGCTGGGTGCCAGGGGGGACTGAAGCTTTCTTT,CASSWVPGGTEAFF
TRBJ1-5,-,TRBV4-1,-,TGCGCCAGCAGCCTGAACAGGGCCAGTCAGCCCCAGCATTTT,CASSLNRASQPQHF
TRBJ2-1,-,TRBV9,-,TGTGCCAGCAGCCCAGCGGTTAGCTCCTACAATGAGCAGTTCTTC,CASSPAVSSYNEQFF
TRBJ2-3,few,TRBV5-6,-,TGTGCCAGCAGCCCCCGGTTATCTAGCACAGATACGCAGTATTTT,CASSPRLSSTDTQYF
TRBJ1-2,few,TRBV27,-,TGTGCCAGCAGTCGAGGAGGACACCAGAACTATGGCTACACCTTC,CASSRGGHQNYGYTF
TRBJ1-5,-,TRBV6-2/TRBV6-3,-,TGTGCCAGCAGCGGGACTGAATTCCGGCATTTT,CASSGTEFRHF
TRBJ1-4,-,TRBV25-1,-,TGTGCCAGCAGTGAGGGGGGGAATGAAAAACTGTTTTTT,CASSEGGNEKLFF
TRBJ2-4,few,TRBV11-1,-,TGTGCCAGCAGCGTGGGGCCGCGTCCAGGGGATACCTGGAAGGCCAAAAACATTCAGTACTTC,CASSVGPRPGDTWKAKNIQYF
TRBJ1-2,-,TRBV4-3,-,TGCGCCAGCAGCCAAGAGGTTGGGGGCGGCTATGGCTACACCTTC,CASSQEVGGGYGYTF
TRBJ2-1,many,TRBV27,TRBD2,TGTGCCAGCAGTTCCACCGGGGGGACCATCAGATACAATGAGCAGTTCTTC,CASSSTGGTIRYNEQFF
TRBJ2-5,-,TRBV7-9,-,TGTGCCAGCAGCTTCCAGCAGGGGAGGGAGCAGTACTTC,CASSFQQGREQYF
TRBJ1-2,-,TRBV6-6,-,TGTGCCAGCACCCCGGGGGATAACTATGGCTATACCTTC,CASTPGDNYGYTF
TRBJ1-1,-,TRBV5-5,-,TGCGCCAGCAGCGCACCGGGACACTTCACTGAAGCTTTCTTT,CASSAPGHFTEAFF
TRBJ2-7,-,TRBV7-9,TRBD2,TGTGCCAGCAGCCCCACTAGCGGGCGCTTCTCCTACGAGCAGTACTTC,CASSPTSGRFSYEQYF
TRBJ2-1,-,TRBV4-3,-,TGCGCCAGCAGCCAAGAGTTCGGGGTAGGTTCCGATGAGCAGTTCTTC,CASSQEFGVGSDEQFF
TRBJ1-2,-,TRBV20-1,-,TGCAGTGCTAGGTCCGGGGGAGGCTACACCTTC,CSARSGGGYTF
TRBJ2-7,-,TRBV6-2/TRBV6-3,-,TGTGCCAGCAGTTACCGGGGCCTACGGCCCTACGAGCAGTACTTC,CASSYRGLRPYEQYF
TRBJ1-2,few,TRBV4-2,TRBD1,TGTGCCAGCAGCCAAGAGAACACGGGACAGTGGTACACCTTC,CASSQENTGQWYTF
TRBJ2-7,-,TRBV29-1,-,TGCAGCGCTGAAGAGGTTCGGCTTCAGTACTTC,CSAEEVRLQYF
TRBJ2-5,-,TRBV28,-,TGTGCCAGCAGGTCCGCCTCCGGGACAACATACATGGAGACCCAGTACTTC,CASRSASGTTYMETQYF
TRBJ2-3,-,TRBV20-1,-,TGCAGTGCTAGACGGGAGCAGGTAGATGCGCAGTATTTT,CSARREQVDAQYF
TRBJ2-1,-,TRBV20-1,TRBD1,TGCAGTGCTGGCAAGGGACAGGGCTCCTACAATGAGCAGTTCTTC,CSAGKGQGSYNEQFF
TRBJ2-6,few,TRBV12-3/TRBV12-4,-,TGTGCCAGCAGATCGACAGACGGGGCCAACGTCCTGACTTTC,CASRSTDGANVLTF
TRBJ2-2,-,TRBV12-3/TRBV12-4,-,TGTGCCAGCAGTTTAATGGCAATTGCCGGGGAGCTGTTTTTT,CASSLMAIAGELFF